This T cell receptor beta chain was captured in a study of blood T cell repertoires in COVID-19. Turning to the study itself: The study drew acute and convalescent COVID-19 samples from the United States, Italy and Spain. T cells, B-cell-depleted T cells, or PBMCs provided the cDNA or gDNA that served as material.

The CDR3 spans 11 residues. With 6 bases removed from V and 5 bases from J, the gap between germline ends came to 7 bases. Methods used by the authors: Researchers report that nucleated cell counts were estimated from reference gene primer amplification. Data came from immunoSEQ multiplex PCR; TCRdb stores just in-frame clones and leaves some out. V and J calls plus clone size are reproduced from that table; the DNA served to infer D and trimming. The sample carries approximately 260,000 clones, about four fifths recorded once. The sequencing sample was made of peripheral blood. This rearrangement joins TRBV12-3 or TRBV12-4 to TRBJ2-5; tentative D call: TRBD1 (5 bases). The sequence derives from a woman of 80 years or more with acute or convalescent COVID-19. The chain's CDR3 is CASSNRETQYF. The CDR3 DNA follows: TGTGCCAGCAGCAACAGGGAGACCCAGTACTTC.